This entry features one T cell receptor beta chain sequence. What it binds is unknown. The sample originates from a study of cytomegalovirus exposure and HLA in healthy donors. At the level of the study: The study placed about 81% of its roughly 430 genotyped donors in the Caucasian-associated ancestry cluster. General observations from the study: V- and J-gene trimming in TCR beta was tied to a missense DCLRE1C variant by an analysis performed later.

PCR used 60 Vbeta primers and 13 Jbeta primers. Clones were read by immunoSEQ multiplex PCR, and TCRdb kept only the in-frame ones, dropping some. The data contain around 91,000 clones, approximately 78% of them singletons. CDR1 is LNHDA, CDR2 SQIVND, per germline (reference sequence). The J segment lost 2 bases and the V segment lost 1 base, leaving 4 bases of the junction unmatched. CDR3 length: 17 amino acids. The sequence was collected from a male donor in good health and CMV-seropositive. Sequenced: PBMCs. V and J are TRBV19 and TRBJ2-1; 11 bases are a match to TRBD2. CDR3 bases: TGTGCCAGTAGTATAGCCGGGACTAGCGGAGCCTACAATGAGCAGTTCTTC. Translated, it gives CASSIAGTSGAYNEQFF.